Included here is one T cell receptor beta chain sequence, with context. From germline, CDR1 is MRHNA and CDR2 SNTAGT. Trimming removed 1 base from V and 4 bases from J; junction bases left unmatched: 11. CDR3 length equals 18 residues. The sample belongs to a study of blood T cell repertoires in COVID-19. Study overall: Material from acute and convalescent COVID-19 was sourced from the United States, Italy and Spain. Sample material is recorded as cDNA or gDNA derived from T cells, B-cell-depleted T cells, or PBMCs.

Original data processing: Amplification with reference gene primers provided the estimates of nucleated cell counts. Only in-frame clones appear in the TCRdb table, and some are missing; sequencing was by immunoSEQ multiplex PCR. The DNA was the basis for D and trimming; V, J and clone size are from that table. Here the sample spans about 150,000 clones, approximately 78% being singletons. The clonotype was recovered from a man between 60 and 70 years old who had recovered from COVID-19. The material sequenced was peripheral blood. The V gene is TRBV6-4, the J gene TRBJ2-7; 12 bases line up with TRBD2. Written as DNA, the CDR3 is TGTGCCAGCAGTGACTTACTAGTAGGCCTAGCGGGAGGGTACGAGCAGTACTTC. As protein: CASSDLLVGLAGGYEQYF.